This T cell receptor (beta chain) was sequenced in a study of blood T cell repertoires in COVID-19 (dated by TCRdb to the early 2020s). Study-level background: Collaborator samples came from the United States, Italy and Spain and covered acute and convalescent phases of COVID-19. The prospective study material was composed of cDNA or gDNA derived from T cells, B-cell-depleted T cells, or PBMCs. Subjects who had been exposed to COVID-19, were actively infected with it, or had recovered from it provided the deeply sampled blood TCRbeta repertoires that made up the dataset. The repertoires were released in a freely available public database intended as a resource for research on the immune response to SARS-CoV-2. Samples came from the ongoing ImmuneRACE study (first 160 participants) plus 1,254 subjects from 6 global collaborators. Sample metadata almost always included a de-identified subject ID, COVID-19 status, age in years and sex. Where HLA class I and class II types were available, the types were taken from metadata supplied by the sample provider, not from assay-based typing.

Participants in the prospective study were enrolled through a virtual design, were aged roughly 18 to 90 years, and lived in roughly 24 United States geographic areas. In the prospective study, participants were assigned to cohorts based on the clinical history participants reported in a screening survey and a study questionnaire. In the prospective study, mobile phlebotomists collected whole blood, serum and a nasopharyngeal or oropharyngeal swab from each participant. Additional blood draws and questionnaires over an approximately 2-month period could optionally be provided by prospective study participants. Before DNA extraction, prospective study blood samples were shipped either frozen or at room temperature. Overall study outcomes, separate from this receptor: The amount of clinical and demographic metadata varied by source and participant and was provided uncurated.

The CDR1 and CDR2 encoded by the germline V gene (reference sequence) are MNHEY and SMNVEV. The trim is 5 bases for V and 6 bases for J, with a gap of 31 bases between the germline ends. Reading from cysteine to phenylalanine, the CDR3 counts 19 amino acids. Solely the CDR3 DNA is kept, with 57 bases framed from the first base. On this clone itself: The target of this receptor is not known. Base qualities are not at hand, and no much larger clone is one base apart.

The immunoSEQ Assay, a bias-controlled multiplex PCR, was used to amplify TCRbeta CDR3 regions from genomic DNA. In the source study's methods: The number of nucleated cells in each sample was estimated from the amplification of reference gene primers within the assay. To quantify the absolute abundance of each unique TCRbeta CDR3 rearrangement, sequence reads were collapsed and filtered. Productive Simpson clonality was computed per sample as the square root of Simpson's diversity index over productive rearrangements. The table comes from immuneACCESS by way of TCRdb, which keeps in-frame sequences with V and J called. Part of the clones is missing from these tables; in studies checked, under half for an unresolved V gene and the rest for unknown reasons. The DNA gave D and trimming, while V, J and clone size come from that table. This sample comprises about 240,000 clones, more than 75% of them detected only once. Of the sample, 3% to 4% is held by the ten largest clones.

This sequence was found in a woman aged 40 to 50 with acute COVID-19. Recombination connected TRBV27 to TRBJ1-2; TRBD1 is a weak D gene call, 5 bases matching. The sequencing sample was made of PBMCs or T cells enriched from blood (not recorded which). The DNA reads TGTGCCAGCAGTGACCCTCGAGGCAGGGTGTGGGATACGGCCCATGGCTACACCTTC. Its protein reads: CASSDPRGRVWDTAHGYTF.